The entry below describes one TCR beta chain. Trimming removed 5 bases from V and 4 bases from J, with 11 bases in between. Looked up from germline, CDR1 is SEHNR and CDR2 is FQNEAQ (reference sequence). The CDR3 extends over 13 amino acids. Original analysis: Amplifying reference gene primers gave estimates of nucleated cell counts. Method: immunoSEQ multiplex PCR; TCRdb's copy keeps in-frame clones and lacks some. V and J calls and clone size are copied from that table; D and trimming were computed from the DNA. The table shows under 400,000 clones, with 90% occurring only once. This entry is derived from a study of blood T cell repertoires in COVID-19.

This receptor was taken from a young man with active or convalescent COVID-19. This chain joins TRBV7-9 and TRBJ1-2; maybe TRBD1 (6 bases). Input material: peripheral blood. CDR3 sequence (DNA): TGTGCCAGCAGCCCACAGGGTCCCTATGGCTACACCTTC. As protein: CASSPQGPYGYTF.